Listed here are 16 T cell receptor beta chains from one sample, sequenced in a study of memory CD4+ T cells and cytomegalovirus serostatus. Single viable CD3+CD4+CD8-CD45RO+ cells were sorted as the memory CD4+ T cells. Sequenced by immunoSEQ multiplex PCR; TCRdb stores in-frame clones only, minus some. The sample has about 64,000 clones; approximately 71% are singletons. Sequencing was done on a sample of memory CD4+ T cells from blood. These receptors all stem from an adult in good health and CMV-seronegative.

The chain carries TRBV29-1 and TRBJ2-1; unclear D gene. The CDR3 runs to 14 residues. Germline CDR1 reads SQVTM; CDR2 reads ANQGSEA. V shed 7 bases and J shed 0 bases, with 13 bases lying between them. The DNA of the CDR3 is TGCAGCGCCCGACCGTCGAGCTCCTACAATGAGCAGTTCTTC. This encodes CSARPSSSYNEQFF.

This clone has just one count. CDR3 in amino acids: CASSISRDETQYF. CDR3 bases: TGTGCCAGTAGTATCTCCAGGGACGAGACCCAGTACTTC. The J gene is TRBJ2-5, the V gene TRBV19; D may match TRBD1 or TRBD2 (5 bases each). CDR1 is LNHDA and CDR2 is SQIVND in the germline V gene (reference sequence). The V end was cut by 3 bases, the J end by 5 bases, with 10 bases between. The CDR3 spans 13 residues.

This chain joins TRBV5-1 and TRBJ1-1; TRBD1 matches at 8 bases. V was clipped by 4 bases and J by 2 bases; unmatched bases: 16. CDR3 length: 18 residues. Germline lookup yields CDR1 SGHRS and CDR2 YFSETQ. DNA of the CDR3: TGCGCCAGCAGCCCAGGTGGTTTCGCCGCAGGGGGCAACACTGAAGCTTTCTTT. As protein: CASSPGGFAAGGNTEAFF.

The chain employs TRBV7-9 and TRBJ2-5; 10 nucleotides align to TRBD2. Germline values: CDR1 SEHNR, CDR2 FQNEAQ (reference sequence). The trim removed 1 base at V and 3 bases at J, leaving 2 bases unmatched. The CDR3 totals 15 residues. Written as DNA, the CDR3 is TGTGCCAGCAGCTTAGGAGGACTAGCGGAAGAGACCCAGTACTTC. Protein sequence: CASSLGGLAEETQYF.

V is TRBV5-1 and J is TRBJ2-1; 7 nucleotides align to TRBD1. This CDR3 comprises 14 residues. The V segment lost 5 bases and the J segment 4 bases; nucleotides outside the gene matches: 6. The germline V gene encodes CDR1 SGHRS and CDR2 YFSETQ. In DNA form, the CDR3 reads TGCGCCAGCAGGCAGGGGGAAATATACAATGAGCAGTTCTTC. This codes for CASRQGEIYNEQFF.

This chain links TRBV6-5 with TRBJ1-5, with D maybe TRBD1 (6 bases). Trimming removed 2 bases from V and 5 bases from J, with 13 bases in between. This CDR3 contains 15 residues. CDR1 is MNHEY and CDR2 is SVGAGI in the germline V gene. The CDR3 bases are TGTGCCAGCAGTTACACCACAGGGACGGATCAGCCCCAGCATTTT. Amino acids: CASSYTTGTDQPQHF.

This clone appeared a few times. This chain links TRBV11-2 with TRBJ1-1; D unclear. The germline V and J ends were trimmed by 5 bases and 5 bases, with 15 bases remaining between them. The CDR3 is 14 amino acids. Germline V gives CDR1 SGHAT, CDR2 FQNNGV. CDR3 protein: CASSKAQRRTEAFF. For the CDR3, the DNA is TGTGCCAGCAGCAAAGCTCAGAGGCGGACTGAAGCTTTCTTT.

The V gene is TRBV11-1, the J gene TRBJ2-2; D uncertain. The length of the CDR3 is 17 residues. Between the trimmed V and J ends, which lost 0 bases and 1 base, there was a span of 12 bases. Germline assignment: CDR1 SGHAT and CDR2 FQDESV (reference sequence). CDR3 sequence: CASSLATHGWNTGELFF. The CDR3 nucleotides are TGTGCCAGCAGCTTAGCCACTCATGGGTGGAACACCGGGGAGCTGTTTTTT.

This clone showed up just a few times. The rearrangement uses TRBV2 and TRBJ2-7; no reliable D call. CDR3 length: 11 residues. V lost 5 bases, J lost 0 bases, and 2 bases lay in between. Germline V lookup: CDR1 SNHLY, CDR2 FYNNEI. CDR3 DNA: TGTGCCAGCAGTTTCTCCTACGAGCAGTACTTC. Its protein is CASSFSYEQYF. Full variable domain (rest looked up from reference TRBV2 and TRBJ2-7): EPEVTQTPSHQVTQMGQEVILRCVPISNHLYFYWYRQILGQKVEFLVSFYNNEISEKSEIFDDQFSVERPDGSNFTLKIRSTKLEDSAMYFCASSFSYEQYFGPGTRLTVT.

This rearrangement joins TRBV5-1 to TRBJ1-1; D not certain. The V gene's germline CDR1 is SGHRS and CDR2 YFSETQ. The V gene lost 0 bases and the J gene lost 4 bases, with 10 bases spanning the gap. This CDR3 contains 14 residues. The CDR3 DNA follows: TGCGCCAGCAGCTTGGATCAGCGTCGCACTGAAGCTTTCTTT. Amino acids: CASSLDQRRTEAFF.

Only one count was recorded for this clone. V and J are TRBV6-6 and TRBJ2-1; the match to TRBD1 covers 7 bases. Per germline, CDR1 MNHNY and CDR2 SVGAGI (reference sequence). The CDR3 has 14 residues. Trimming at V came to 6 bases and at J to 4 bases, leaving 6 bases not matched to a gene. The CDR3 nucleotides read TGTGCCAGCAGGATCCGGGACAGTTACAATGAGCAGTTCTTC. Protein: CASRIRDSYNEQFF.

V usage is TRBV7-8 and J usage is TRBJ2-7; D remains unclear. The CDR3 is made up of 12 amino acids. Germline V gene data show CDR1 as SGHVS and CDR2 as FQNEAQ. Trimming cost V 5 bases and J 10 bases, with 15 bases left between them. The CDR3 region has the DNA TGTGCCAGCAGCCTCCAGGTAGTAGGACAGTACTTC. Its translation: CASSLQVVGQYF.

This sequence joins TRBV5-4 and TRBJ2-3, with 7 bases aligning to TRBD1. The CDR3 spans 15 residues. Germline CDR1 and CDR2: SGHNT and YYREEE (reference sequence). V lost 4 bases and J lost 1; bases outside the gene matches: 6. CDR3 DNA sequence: TGTGCCAGCAGCCCCAGAGGGGGCCGCACAGATACGCAGTATTTT. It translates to CASSPRGGRTDTQYF.

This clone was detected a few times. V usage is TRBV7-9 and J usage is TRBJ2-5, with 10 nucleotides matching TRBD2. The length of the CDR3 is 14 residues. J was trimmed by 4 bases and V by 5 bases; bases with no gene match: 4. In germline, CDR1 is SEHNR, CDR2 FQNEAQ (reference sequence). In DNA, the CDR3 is TGTGCCAGCAGCCCTAGCGGGAGAGGAGAGACCCAGTACTTC. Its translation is CASSPSGRGETQYF.

The CDR3 loop is CASSQGRSDGTDTQYF. The CDR3 nucleotides are TGCGCCAGCAGCCAGGGGCGTAGTGACGGGACAGATACGCAGTATTTT. The rearrangement uses TRBV5-1 and TRBJ2-3; D is perhaps TRBD1 (6 bases). The CDR3 runs 16 residues. Between the trimmed V and J ends, which lost 4 bases and 3 bases, there was a span of 18 bases. Germline values: CDR1 SGHRS, CDR2 YFSETQ.

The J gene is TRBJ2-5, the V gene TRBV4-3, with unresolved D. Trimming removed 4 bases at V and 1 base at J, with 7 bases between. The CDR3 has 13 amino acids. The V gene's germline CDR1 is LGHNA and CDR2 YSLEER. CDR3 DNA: TGCGCCAGCAGCCTGACCGCCCAAGAGACCCAGTACTTC. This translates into CASSLTAQETQYF.